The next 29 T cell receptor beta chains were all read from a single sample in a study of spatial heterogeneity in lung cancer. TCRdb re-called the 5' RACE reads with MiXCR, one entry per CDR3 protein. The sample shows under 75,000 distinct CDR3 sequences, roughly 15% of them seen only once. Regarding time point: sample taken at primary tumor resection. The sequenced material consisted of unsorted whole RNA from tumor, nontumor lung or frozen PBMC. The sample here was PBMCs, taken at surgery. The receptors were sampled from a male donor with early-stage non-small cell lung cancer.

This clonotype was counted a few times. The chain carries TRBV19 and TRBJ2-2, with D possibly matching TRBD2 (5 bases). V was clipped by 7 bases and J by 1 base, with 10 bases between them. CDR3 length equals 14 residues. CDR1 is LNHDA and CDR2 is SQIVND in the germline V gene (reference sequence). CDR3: CASKVRGNTGELFF. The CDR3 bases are TGTGCCAGTAAAGTACGGGGGAACACCGGGGAGCTGTTTTTT.

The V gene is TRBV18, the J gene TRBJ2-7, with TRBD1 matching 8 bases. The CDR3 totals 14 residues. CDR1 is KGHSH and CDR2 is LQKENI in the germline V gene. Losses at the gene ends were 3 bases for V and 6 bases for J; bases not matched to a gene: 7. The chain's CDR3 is CASSPGQGRSEQYF. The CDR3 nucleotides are TGTGCCAGCTCACCTGGACAGGGAAGATCCGAGCAGTACTTC.

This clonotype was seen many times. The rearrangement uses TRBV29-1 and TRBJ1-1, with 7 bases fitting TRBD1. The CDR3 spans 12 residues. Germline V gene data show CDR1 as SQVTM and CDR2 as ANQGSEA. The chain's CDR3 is CRAVQGTTEAFF. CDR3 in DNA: TGCAGAGCTGTACAGGGGACCACTGAAGCTTTCTTT.

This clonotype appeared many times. The CDR3 is CASSLGPGSMNTEAFF. The CDR3 bases are TGCGCCAGCAGCTTGGGCCCAGGATCAATGAACACTGAAGCTTTCTTT. J is TRBJ1-1 and V is TRBV5-1; D ambiguous. The CDR3 runs 16 residues. The germline V and J ends were trimmed by 0 bases and 0 bases, with 12 bases remaining between them. Germline V gives CDR1 SGHRS, CDR2 YFSETQ.

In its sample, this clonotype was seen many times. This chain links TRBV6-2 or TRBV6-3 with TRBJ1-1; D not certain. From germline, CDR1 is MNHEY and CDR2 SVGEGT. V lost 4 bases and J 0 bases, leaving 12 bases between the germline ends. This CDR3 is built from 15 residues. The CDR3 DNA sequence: TGTGCCAGCAGTTCCGACATCAACATGAACACTGAAGCTTTCTTT. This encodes CASSSDINMNTEAFF.

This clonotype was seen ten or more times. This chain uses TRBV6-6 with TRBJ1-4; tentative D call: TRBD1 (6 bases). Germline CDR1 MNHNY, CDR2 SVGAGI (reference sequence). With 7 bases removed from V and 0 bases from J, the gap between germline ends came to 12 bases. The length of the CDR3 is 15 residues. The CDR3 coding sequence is TGTGCCAGCATCGACAGGCAGCCAACTAATGAAAAACTGTTTTTT. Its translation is CASIDRQPTNEKLFF.

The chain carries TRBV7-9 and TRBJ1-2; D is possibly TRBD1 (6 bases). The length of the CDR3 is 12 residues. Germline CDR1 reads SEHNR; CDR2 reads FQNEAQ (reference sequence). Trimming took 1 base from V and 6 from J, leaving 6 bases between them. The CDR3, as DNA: TGTGCCAGCAGCTTAGAGGGGGATGGCTACACCTTC. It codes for CASSLEGDGYTF.

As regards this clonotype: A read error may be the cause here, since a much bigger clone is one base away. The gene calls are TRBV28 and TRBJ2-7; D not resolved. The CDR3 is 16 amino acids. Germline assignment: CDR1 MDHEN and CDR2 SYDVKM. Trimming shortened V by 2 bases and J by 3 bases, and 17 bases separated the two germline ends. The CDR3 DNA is TGTGCCAGCAGTTTACGAAGATCAACAAGGGACTACGAGCAGTACTTC. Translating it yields CASSLRRSTRDYEQYF. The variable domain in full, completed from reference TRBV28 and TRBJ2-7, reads DVKVTQSSRYLVKRTGEKVFLECVQDMDHENMFWYRQDPGLGLRLIYFSYDVKMKEKGDIPEGYSVSREKKERFSLILESASTNQTSMYLCASSLRRSTRDYEQYFGPGTRLTVT.

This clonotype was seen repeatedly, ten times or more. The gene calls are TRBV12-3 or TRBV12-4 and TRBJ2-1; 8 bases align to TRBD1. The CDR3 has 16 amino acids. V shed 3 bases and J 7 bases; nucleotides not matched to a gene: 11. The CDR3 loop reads CASSFPQGASGNEQFF. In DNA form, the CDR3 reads TGTGCCAGCAGTTTCCCCCAGGGGGCGTCTGGGAATGAGCAGTTCTTC.

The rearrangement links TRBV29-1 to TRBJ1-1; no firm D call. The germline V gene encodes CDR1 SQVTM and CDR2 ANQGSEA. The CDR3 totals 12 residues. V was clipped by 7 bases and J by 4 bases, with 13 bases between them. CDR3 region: CSGTEGATEAFF. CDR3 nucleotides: TGCAGCGGCACCGAGGGTGCCACTGAAGCTTTCTTT.

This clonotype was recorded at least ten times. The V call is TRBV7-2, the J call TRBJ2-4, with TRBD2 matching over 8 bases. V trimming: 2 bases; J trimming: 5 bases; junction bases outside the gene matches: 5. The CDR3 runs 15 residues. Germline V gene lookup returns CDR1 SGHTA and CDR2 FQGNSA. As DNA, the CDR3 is TGTGCCAGCAGCTTATATGACGGGAGGGAAAACATTCAGTACTTC. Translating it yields CASSLYDGRENIQYF.

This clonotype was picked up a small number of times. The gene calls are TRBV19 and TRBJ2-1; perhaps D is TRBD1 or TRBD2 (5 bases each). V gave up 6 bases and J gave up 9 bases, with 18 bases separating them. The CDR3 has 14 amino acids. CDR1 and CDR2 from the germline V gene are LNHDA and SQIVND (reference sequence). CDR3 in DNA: TGTGCCAGTAGGCCAGCCTCTACAGGAGGTGAGCAGTTCTTC. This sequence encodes CASRPASTGGEQFF.

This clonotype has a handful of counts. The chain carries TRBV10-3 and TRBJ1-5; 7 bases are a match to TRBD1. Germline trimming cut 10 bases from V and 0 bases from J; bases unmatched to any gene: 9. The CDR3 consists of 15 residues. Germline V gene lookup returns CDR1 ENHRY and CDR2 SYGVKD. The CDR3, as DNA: TGTGCCACCACAGTAGACAGGGATAGCAATCAGCCCCAGCATTTT. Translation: CATTVDRDSNQPQHF.

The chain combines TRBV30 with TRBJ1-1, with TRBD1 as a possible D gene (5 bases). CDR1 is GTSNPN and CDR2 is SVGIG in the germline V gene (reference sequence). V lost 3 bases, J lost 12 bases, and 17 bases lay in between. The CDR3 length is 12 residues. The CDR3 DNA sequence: TGTGCCTGGAGCGATACCGACAGTCCACCTTTCTTT. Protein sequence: CAWSDTDSPPFF.

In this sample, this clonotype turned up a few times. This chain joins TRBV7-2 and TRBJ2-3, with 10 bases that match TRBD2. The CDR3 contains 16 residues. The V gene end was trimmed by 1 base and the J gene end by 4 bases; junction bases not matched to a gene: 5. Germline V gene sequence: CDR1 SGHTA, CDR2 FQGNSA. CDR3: CASSLGLAGGADTQYF. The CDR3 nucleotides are TGTGCCAGCAGCTTAGGCTTAGCGGGAGGCGCAGATACGCAGTATTTT.

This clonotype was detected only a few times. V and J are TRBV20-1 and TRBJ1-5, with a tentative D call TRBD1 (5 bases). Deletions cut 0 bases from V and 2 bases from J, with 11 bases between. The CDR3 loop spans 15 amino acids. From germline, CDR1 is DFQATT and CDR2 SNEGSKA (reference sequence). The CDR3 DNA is TGCAGTGCTAGAGATCCGGGGGGAGGCAATCAGCCCCAGCATTTT. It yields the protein CSARDPGGGNQPQHF.

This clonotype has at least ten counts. The CDR3 DNA reads TGCAGCGTTGAGAAGGGCGCAGATACGCAGTATTTT. This sequence encodes CSVEKGADTQYF. The chain employs TRBV29-1 and TRBJ2-3; the D is unclear. The CDR3 consists of 12 residues. V lost 3 bases and J lost 4, with 8 bases in between. The germline V gene has CDR1 SQVTM and CDR2 ANQGSEA.

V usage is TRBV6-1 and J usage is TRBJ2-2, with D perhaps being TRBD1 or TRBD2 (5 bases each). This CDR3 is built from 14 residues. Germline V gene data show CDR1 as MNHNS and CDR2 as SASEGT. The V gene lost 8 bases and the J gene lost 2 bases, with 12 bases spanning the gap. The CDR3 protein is CASVRDDNTGELFF. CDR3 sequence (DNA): TGTGCCAGCGTACGGGACGATAACACCGGGGAGCTGTTTTTT.

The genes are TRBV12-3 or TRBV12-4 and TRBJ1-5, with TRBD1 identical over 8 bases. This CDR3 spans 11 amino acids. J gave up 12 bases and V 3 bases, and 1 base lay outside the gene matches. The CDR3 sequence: CASSFGTGQHF. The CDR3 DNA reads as TGTGCCAGCAGTTTCGGGACAGGCCAGCATTTT.

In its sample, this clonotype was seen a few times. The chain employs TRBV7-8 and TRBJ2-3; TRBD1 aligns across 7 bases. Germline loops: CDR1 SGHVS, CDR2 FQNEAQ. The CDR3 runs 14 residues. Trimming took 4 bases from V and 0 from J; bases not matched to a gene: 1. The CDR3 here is CASSWGQSTDTQYF. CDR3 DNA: TGTGCCAGCAGCTGGGGACAGAGCACAGATACGCAGTATTTT.

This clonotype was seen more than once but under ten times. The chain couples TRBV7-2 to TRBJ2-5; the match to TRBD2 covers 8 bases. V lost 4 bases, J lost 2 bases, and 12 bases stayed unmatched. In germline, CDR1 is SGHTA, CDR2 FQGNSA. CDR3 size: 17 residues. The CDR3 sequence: CASSSQEGGRRQETQYF. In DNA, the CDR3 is TGTGCCAGCAGCTCCCAGGAGGGCGGGAGGCGGCAAGAGACCCAGTACTTC.

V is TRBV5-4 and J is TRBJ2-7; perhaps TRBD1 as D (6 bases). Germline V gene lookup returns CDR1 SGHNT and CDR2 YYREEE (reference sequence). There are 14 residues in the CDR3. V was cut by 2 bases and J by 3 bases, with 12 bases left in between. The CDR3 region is CASSLPGTNYEQYF. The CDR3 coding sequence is TGTGCCAGCAGCTTACCGGGGACAAACTACGAGCAGTACTTC. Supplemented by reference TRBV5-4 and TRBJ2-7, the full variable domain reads ETGVTQSPTHLIKTRGQQVTLRCSSQSGHNTVSWYQQALGQGPQFIFQYYREEENGRGNFPPRFSGLQFPNYSSELNVNALELDDSALYLCASSLPGTNYEQYFGPGTRLTVT.

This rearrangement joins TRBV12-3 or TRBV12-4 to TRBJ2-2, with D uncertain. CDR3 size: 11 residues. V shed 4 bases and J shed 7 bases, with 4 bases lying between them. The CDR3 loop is CASSSVGELFF. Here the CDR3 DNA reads TGTGCCAGCAGTTCCGTCGGGGAGCTGTTTTTT.

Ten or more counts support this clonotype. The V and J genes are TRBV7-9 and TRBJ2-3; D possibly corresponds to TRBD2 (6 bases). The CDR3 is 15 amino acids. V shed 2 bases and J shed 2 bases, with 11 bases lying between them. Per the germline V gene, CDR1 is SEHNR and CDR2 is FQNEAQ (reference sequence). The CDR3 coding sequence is TGTGCCAGCAGCTTACCGGGAGCTAACACAGATACGCAGTATTTT. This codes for CASSLPGANTDTQYF.

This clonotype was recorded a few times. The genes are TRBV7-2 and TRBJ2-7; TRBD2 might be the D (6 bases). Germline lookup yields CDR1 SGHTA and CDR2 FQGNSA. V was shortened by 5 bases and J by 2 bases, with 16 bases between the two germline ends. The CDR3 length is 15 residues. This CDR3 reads CASSKSVAGPYEQYF. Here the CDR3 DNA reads TGTGCCAGCAGCAAAAGCGTCGCGGGGCCCTACGAGCAGTACTTC.

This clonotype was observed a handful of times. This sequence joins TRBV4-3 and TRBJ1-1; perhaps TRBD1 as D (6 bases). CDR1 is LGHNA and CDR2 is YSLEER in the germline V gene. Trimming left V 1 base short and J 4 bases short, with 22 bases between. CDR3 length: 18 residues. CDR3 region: CASSQVQGALRGGTEAFF. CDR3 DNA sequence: TGCGCCAGCAGCCAAGTTCAAGGGGCCCTACGAGGGGGCACTGAAGCTTTCTTT.

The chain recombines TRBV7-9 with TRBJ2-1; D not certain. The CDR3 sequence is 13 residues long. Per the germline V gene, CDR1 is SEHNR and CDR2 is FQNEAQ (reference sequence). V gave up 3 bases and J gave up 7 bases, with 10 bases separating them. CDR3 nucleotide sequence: TGTGCCAGCAGCTTCGACCTCCAAAATGAGCAGTTCTTC. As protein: CASSFDLQNEQFF.

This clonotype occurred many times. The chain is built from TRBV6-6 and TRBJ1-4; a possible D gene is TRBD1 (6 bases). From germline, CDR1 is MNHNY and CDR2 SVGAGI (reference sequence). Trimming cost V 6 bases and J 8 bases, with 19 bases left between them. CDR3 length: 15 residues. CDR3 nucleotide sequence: TGTGCCAGCAGCCCGAGGGGGACGATTGGCGAAAAACTGTTTTTT. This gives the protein CASSPRGTIGEKLFF.

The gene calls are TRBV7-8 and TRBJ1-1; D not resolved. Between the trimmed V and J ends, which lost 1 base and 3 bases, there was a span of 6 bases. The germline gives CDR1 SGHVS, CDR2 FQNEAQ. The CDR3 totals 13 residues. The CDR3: CASSLVAYTEAFF. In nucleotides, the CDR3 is TGTGCCAGCAGCTTAGTGGCCTACACTGAAGCTTTCTTT.